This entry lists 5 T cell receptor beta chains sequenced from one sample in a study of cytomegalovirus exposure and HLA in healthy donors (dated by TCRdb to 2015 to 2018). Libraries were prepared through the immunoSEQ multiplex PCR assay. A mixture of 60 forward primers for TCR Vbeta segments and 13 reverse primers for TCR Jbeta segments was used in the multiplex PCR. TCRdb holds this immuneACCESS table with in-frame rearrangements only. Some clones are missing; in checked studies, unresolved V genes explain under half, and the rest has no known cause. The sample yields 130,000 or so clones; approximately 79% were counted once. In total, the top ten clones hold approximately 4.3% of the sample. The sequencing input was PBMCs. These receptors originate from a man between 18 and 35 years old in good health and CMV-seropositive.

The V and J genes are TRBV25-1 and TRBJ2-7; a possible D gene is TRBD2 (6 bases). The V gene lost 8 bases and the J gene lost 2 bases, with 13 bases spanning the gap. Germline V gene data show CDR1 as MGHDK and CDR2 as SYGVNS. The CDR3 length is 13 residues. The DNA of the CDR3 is TGTGCCAGCGGACCGGACTACGCCTACGAGCAGTACTTC. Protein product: CASGPDYAYEQYF.

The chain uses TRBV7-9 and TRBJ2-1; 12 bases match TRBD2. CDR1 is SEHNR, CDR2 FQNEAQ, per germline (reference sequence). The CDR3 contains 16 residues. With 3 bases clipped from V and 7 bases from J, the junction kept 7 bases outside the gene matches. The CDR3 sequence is CASSFFRTSGVNEQFF. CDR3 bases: TGTGCCAGCAGCTTCTTCCGGACTAGCGGGGTTAATGAGCAGTTCTTC. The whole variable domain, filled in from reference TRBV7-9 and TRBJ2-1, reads DTGVSQNPRHKITKRGQNVTFRCDPISEHNRLYWYRQTLGQGPEFLTYFQNEAQLEKSRLLSDRFSAERPKGSFSTLEIQRTEQGDSAMYLCASSFFRTSGVNEQFFGPGTRLTVL.

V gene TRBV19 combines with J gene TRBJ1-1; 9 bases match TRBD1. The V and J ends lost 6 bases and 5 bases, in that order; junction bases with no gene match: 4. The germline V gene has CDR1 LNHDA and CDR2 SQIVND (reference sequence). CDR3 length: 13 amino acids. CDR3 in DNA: TGTGCCAGTAGACTACAGGGGGCAACTGAAGCTTTCTTT. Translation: CASRLQGATEAFF.

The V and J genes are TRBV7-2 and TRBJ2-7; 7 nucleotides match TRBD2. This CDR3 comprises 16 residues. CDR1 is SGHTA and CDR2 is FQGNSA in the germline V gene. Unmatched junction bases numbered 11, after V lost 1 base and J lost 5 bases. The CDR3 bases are TGTGCCAGCAGCTTAGGATTTGGGGGGAGGGCCGACGAGCAGTACTTC. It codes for CASSLGFGGRADEQYF. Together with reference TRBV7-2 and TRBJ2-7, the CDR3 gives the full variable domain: GAGVSQSPSNKVTEKGKDVELRCDPISGHTALYWYRQSLGQGLEFLIYFQGNSAPDKSGLPSDRFSAERTGGSVSTLTIQRTQQEDSAVYLCASSLGFGGRADEQYFGPGTRLTVT.

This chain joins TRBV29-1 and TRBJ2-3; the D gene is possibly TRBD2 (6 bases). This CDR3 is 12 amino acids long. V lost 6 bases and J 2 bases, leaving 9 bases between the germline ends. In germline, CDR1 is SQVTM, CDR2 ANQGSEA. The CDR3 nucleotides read TGCAGCGTCGGGGACTTCACAGATACGCAGTATTTT. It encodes CSVGDFTDTQYF.